The T cell receptor beta chain under discussion was sequenced for a study of regulatory T cells in long-lasting Graves disease (dated by TCRdb to the early 2020s). The study in broad terms: Antithyroid drugs had been taken for less than 3 months by newly diagnosed Graves' disease patients. Peripheral blood TCR sequencing and RNA sequencing compared persistent Graves' disease patients with newly diagnosed Graves' disease patients. The study was conducted in China and was registered as a clinical trial. A total of around 35 samples underwent TCR sequencing, from about 13 patients with persistent Graves' disease and 20 or so patients with newly diagnosed Graves' disease.

Overall study results and their limits: The small sample size was acknowledged by the authors as a limitation that may reduce accuracy. Sequencing and analysis were limited to the TCR beta chain. A larger number of public clonotypes was shared among persistent patients (fewer than 3,000) than among newly diagnosed patients (around 970). Only peripheral blood was studied, because thyroid tissue, the primary lesion, was inaccessible. Persistent Graves' disease patients showed lower TCR Shannon entropy and fewer highly expanded clones than newly diagnosed patients, suggesting clonal expansion. TRBV28, TRBJ1-2 and TRBJ2-5 were preferentially used in persistent disease, while TRBV20-1 and TRBJ2-1 were favored in newly diagnosed disease.

Libraries were made using multiplex PCR. The listed sequencing device is Illumina HiSeq 4000. CDR3 regions were amplified by Arm-PCR with iRepertoire HTBI primers to construct TCR beta libraries. Before sequencing, the PCR products underwent gel purification. The original pipeline was this. A total of around 66 TRBV and under 15 TRBJ segments were identified across samples and were used for gene usage analysis of CDR3 amino acid clonotypes. COPE and FqMerger were used to merge the filtered high-quality paired reads into contigs. Contigs were aligned with BLAST to IMGT TRBV, TRBD and TRBJ reference genes, and CDR3 was defined per IMGT. Clonotypes above 0.1% frequency were classified as highly expanded clones. Shannon entropy served as the measure of repertoire diversity, while the Gini coefficient captured V-J evenness. A clonotype found in more than one individual was treated as public. In TCRdb, the public reads were trimmed at Q25 with fastp and aligned with MiXCR, with productive beta chains retained. Rows with one shared CDR3 protein collapse into an entry with the most common genes and DNA. TCRdb's processing, not the authors' own work, is the source of the V and J calls. For this sample there are 540,000 or so distinct CDR3 sequences; roughly 13% appear just once. Roughly 9.7% of the sample is held by the ten biggest clonotypes.

The time point label of this sample denotes: newly diagnosed GD, antithyroid drugs for less than 3 months. For both TCR sequencing and RNA sequencing, RNA was extracted from PBMCs in TRIzol. The diagnosis of Graves' disease was made according to American Thyroid Association guidelines. Patients were recruited from an endocrinology department in Xi'an, China. From each patient, about 9.7 milliliters of peripheral blood was collected into an EDTA anticoagulant tube. Ficoll Paque Plus density gradient separation was used to isolate PBMCs, and no further T cell sorting was performed. An Agilent 2100 Bioanalyzer and agarose gel were used to assess RNA quality, and a NanoDrop 2000 was used to measure RNA concentration. For this chain, trimming is 4 bases at the V end and 8 bases at the J end, and the number of junction bases without a gene match is 8. For CDR1 and CDR2, the germline V gene lists MDHEN and SYDVKM. The CDR3 sequence holds 15 residues, the cysteine and phenylalanine included. Here the CDR3 DNA is all that survives: 45 bases in frame from base 1.

This clonotype was counted ten times or more. It has no known antigen specificity. Base qualities are not provided; no much larger clone lies one nucleotide away. These data also featured in a second study, about T cells in Graves' hyperthyroidism and ophthalmopathy. The second study's paper adds: A patient counted as having stable Graves' hyperthyroidism if no progression to ophthalmopathy occurred over 18 months of follow-up. Hyperthyroidism patients were aged 18 to 65 years and newly diagnosed, with disease duration of less than 2 months. Any patient with an uncontrolled infection, another autoimmune disease, pregnancy or lactation was excluded. Diagnoses relied on clinical symptoms, serum thyroxine and TRAb, thyroid ultrasound and orbital computed tomography. A first-round RT-PCR of the TCR CDR3 used the HTBI primer set with the Qiagen OneStep RT-PCR kit. Most expanded thyroid clonotypes (frequency above 0.001) were also found in blood, which suggests that blood repertoires may mirror thyroid immune responses. Ophthalmopathy was separated from stable hyperthyroidism by a 13 V-J signature model, with roughly 88% sensitivity and 81% to 82% specificity obtained in cross-validation and 80%/75% obtained in testing. In validation, the model predicted progression to ophthalmopathy a median of approximately 6.3 months before onset, with roughly 68% sensitivity and roughly 79% specificity. To identify TCR V-J signatures that set the groups apart, the researchers used a discovery cohort of 100 patients, made up of some 41 with Graves' ophthalmopathy and some 55 with stable Graves' hyperthyroidism. An independent validation cohort of about 19 hyperthyroidism patients and some 15 patients who later progressed to ophthalmopathy tested prospective prediction of ophthalmopathy. The 100 discovery patients were randomly split 7:3 into training and test sets. Thyroid tissue and blood T-cell repertoires from roughly 6 Graves' hyperthyroidism patients were also compared in the study. Following sampling, methimazole starting at 30 mg daily was given to hyperthyroidism patients, and high-dose intravenous methylprednisolone was given to ophthalmopathy patients. The libraries were constructed in a second round of multiplex PCR and then size-selected and purified. Paired-end sequencing of the libraries was performed with 100 bp reads on an Illumina HiSeq2000. SOAPnuke was used to process the raw data, removing reads that contained adapters or uncalled bases, had a mean Phred below 15, or lacked an exact match to the constant primer or identifier. COPE v1.2.5 was used to merge high-quality paired reads, and clonotypes were defined as unique nucleotide sequences. MiTCR v1.1 was used to align the clonotypes against IMGT TRBV, TRBD and TRBJ reference segments. The analysis included only V-J combinations with a frequency above 0.0001, which together covered roughly 99% of the repertoires. A TCS score was defined as the ratio between F50 (clonal expansion) and ExV (chaos), using BLOSUM62-based TCRdist between CDR3 peptides within each V-J. Welch's t-statistics and random forest reduced 514 V-J features to 13, which were used in a naive Bayes classifier (R e1071). Sample size was not statistically predetermined, and investigators were not blinded to group allocation. According to the paper, TCR Vbeta CDR3 sequencing was carried out on around 140 peripheral blood samples, which came from 40 to 45 ophthalmopathy, fewer than 80 hyperthyroidism and roughly 17 progressor patients.

The chain is made from TRBV28 and TRBJ2-1, with TRBD2 identical over 10 junction bases. Sequences were derived from peripheral blood mononuclear cells (PBMCs), sampled at new diagnosis, from a patient treated with antithyroid drugs. This clonotype was obtained from a man aged 25 to 45 with Graves disease. Donor details come from another sample of the same person, matched by shared clones. The DNA is TGTGCCAGCAGTTCGGCTAGCGGGGGCCCAGATGAGCAGTTCTTC. This is translated as CASSSASGGPDEQFF. The entire variable domain, with the stretches around the CDR3 drawn from the reference TRBV28 and TRBJ2-1 proteins, is DVKVTQSSRYLVKRTGEKVFLECVQDMDHENMFWYRQDPGLGLRLIYFSYDVKMKEKGDIPEGYSVSREKKERFSLILESASTNQTSMYLCASSSASGGPDEQFFGPGTRLTVL.